This TCR beta chain was found in a study of T cell changes during pregnancy in multiple sclerosis. V trimming: 4 bases; J trimming: 8 bases; junction bases outside the gene matches: 7. CDR1 and CDR2 from the germline V gene are SGHTS and YDEGEE. The CDR3 spans 15 residues. This clone was counted a single time. Sequenced by immunoSEQ multiplex PCR; TCRdb stores in-frame clones only, minus some. Of 50,000 to 75,000 clones listed, about 94% are singletons. The sample consisted of CD8+ T cells from peripheral blood mononuclear cells, taken in the third trimester of pregnancy. The chain carries TRBV5-8 and TRBJ2-1, with 12 bases identical to TRBD2. This TCR was recovered from a female donor with multiple sclerosis, enrolled in a pregnancy study. The CDR3 bases are TGTGCCAGCAGCCCAGGGGCTAGCGGGAGGGATGAGCAGTTCTTC. Protein product: CASSPGASGRDEQFF.